This TCR beta chain was profiled in a study of lymphopenia after photon versus proton radiotherapy. In its sample, this clone was seen once. Antigen specificity is unknown. The assay was immunoSEQ multiplex PCR, and TCRdb's table has in-frame clones only and misses some. Here the sample spans more than 35,000 clones, about 84% being singletons. Trimming cost V 2 bases and J 3 bases; bases outside gene matches: 4. The CDR3 covers 14 residues. Germline CDR1 reads MDHEN; CDR2 reads SYDVKM. General study findings and limits: Oligoclonal CD8+ Temra expansion after nadir drove photon patients' diversity drop. Under photons, naive T cells and diversity fell while effector/memory populations rose. Authors raise, but do not show, better survival with proton therapy. A bigger post-nadir fall in TCR diversity correlated inversely with survival time in deceased patients.

The sample here was peripheral blood, taken from a patient treated with photon-based radiotherapy. The source of this sequence is a man aged 50 to 59 with gastric cancer. The chain employs TRBV28 and TRBJ2-7; 7 bases are shared with TRBD2. Here the CDR3 DNA reads TGTGCCAGCAGTTTAGGCGGGAGTGTCTACGAGCAGTACTTC. It translates to CASSLGGSVYEQYF.